Given below is one T cell receptor beta chain in context. In assigning cohorts, the study relied on participant-reported clinical history. This specimen comes from a study of blood T cell repertoires in COVID-19. Study-level background: PBMCs, B-cell-depleted T cells, or T cells provided the cDNA or gDNA that made up the material.

The CDR3 is made up of 13 amino acids. Looked up from germline, CDR1 is SGHTA and CDR2 is FQGNSA. Trimming cost V 3 bases and J 4 bases, with 7 bases left between them. Method: immunoSEQ multiplex PCR; TCRdb's copy keeps in-frame clones and lacks some. The table records some 260,000 clones, approximately 86% of them present only once. The sequence came from a woman between 25 and 40 years old with acute COVID-19. This chain links TRBV7-2 with TRBJ1-5, with D perhaps matching TRBD1 (6 bases). The sample consisted of PBMCs or T cells enriched from blood (not recorded which). CDR3 DNA: TGTGCCAGCAGCTTTACAGGGAATCAGCCCCAGCATTTT. This gives the protein CASSFTGNQPQHF.